These 18 T cell receptor beta chains came from one sample sequenced in a study of regulatory T cells in long-lasting Graves disease. Time point indicated: newly diagnosed GD, antithyroid drugs for less than 3 months. TCR sequences were obtained from RNA taken from PBMCs. Combining iRepertoire HTBI primers with Arm-PCR of CDR3 regions, the authors built TCR beta libraries. MiXCR, run by TCRdb on the multiplex PCR reads, gives a single entry per CDR3 protein. The table records about 500,000 distinct CDR3 sequences, around 13% of them present only once. These data were also reused for a study on T cells in Graves' hyperthyroidism and ophthalmopathy.

The sequences come from peripheral blood mononuclear cells (PBMCs), collected at new diagnosis, from a patient treated with antithyroid drugs. The receptors were sampled from a woman in her 30s with Graves disease.

This clonotype has at least ten counts. This chain links TRBV5-1 with TRBJ2-1; 8 bases fit TRBD2. The junction had 9 bases not matched to a gene; V was cut back by 0 bases and J by 4 bases. There are 17 residues in the CDR3. Germline CDR1 reads SGHRS; CDR2 reads YFSETQ. CDR3: CASSLGAVAGIYNEQFF. CDR3 DNA sequence: TGCGCCAGCAGCTTGGGTGCCGTAGCGGGAATATACAATGAGCAGTTCTTC.

This chain connects TRBV11-3 to TRBJ2-2; 10 bases fit TRBD1. The germline V gene encodes CDR1 SGHNT and CDR2 YENEEA. The CDR3 runs 15 residues. The V gene end was trimmed by 5 bases and the J gene end by 1 base; junction bases not matched to a gene: 1. The CDR3 spells CASSRTGGNTGELFF. The CDR3 DNA reads as TGTGCCAGCAGCCGGACAGGGGGGAACACCGGGGAGCTGTTTTTT.

This clonotype was seen once. A much larger clone differs by one base, so this may be a read error. V gene TRBV18 combines with J gene TRBJ1-2; TRBD1 aligns across 7 bases. The trim removed 3 bases at V and 5 bases at J, leaving 12 bases unmatched. Germline-derived CDR1 and CDR2 are KGHSH and LQKENI. The CDR3 spans 16 residues. The CDR3 DNA reads as TGTGCCAGCTCACCGATAGAGGGGGCAGTGCCTTATGGCTACACCTTC. Amino acid sequence: CASSPIEGAVPYGYTF. Filled out from reference TRBV18 and TRBJ1-2, the complete variable domain reads NAGVMQNPRHLVRRRGQEARLRCSPMKGHSHVYWYRQLPEEGLKFMVYLQKENIIDESGMPKERFSAEFPKEGPSILRIQQVVRGDSAAYFCASSPIEGAVPYGYTFGSGTRLTVV.

Comment on this clonotype: One base away lies a much larger clone, so this may be a sequencing read error. V and J are TRBV3-1 and TRBJ2-3, with 11 bases aligning to TRBD2. The J call may be incorrect, as the DNA end agrees better with TRBJ2-5. Per germline, CDR1 LGHDT and CDR2 YNNKEL (reference sequence). The CDR3 is 15 residues long. CDR3 in DNA: TGTGCCAGCAGCCGCGGGACTAGCGGTGCGGAGGCCCAGTACTTC. Translation: CASSRGTSGAEAQYF.

There are a few counts of this clonotype. The rearrangement joins TRBV15 to TRBJ1-4; D is perhaps TRBD1 (6 bases). CDR1 LNHNV and CDR2 YYDKDF come from the germline V gene (reference sequence). The CDR3 runs to 15 residues. V was clipped by 6 bases and J by 8 bases, with 19 bases between them. The CDR3 region has the DNA TGTGCCACCAGGCAGGCCGGGGGGCGAAAAGAAAAACTGTTTTTT. It specifies CATRQAGGRKEKLFF.

This clonotype has at least ten counts. This chain links TRBV3-1 with TRBJ2-6; D is possibly TRBD2 (6 bases). The CDR3 extends over 18 amino acids. The V gene lost 4 bases and the J gene lost 4 bases, with 20 bases spanning the gap. From germline, CDR1 is LGHDT and CDR2 YNNKEL (reference sequence). The CDR3: CASSLGTPLGAGANVLTF. As DNA, the CDR3 is TGTGCCAGCAGCCTTGGGACTCCTCTTGGGGCCGGGGCCAACGTCCTGACTTTC.

The table lists this clonotype with a few counts. The chain has TRBV5-1 and TRBJ2-7, with D tentatively TRBD2 (6 bases). The CDR3 runs to 15 residues. Germline V gene lookup returns CDR1 SGHRS and CDR2 YFSETQ. Deletions cut 3 bases from V and 0 bases from J, with 13 bases between. The CDR3 loop is CASSWYSGDSYEQYF. The CDR3 region has the DNA TGCGCCAGCAGCTGGTATAGCGGAGACTCCTACGAGCAGTACTTC.

In this sample, this clonotype turned up many times. The chain uses TRBV19 and TRBJ1-1; maybe TRBD1 (5 bases). The germline V gene has CDR1 LNHDA and CDR2 SQIVND (reference sequence). Trimming took 6 bases from V and 0 from J, leaving 17 bases between them. The CDR3 extends over 16 amino acids. The CDR3 spells CASRTAGDPMNTEAFF. As DNA, the CDR3 is TGTGCCAGTAGAACGGCGGGGGACCCCATGAACACTGAAGCTTTCTTT.

As concerns this clonotype: The CDR3 carries no conserved terminal phenylalanine or tryptophan, so it likely arises from a read error. The limits of the CDR3 on the DNA are not certain, so only TCRdb's listed CDR3 is given. The chain combines TRBV19 with TRBJ2-7; TRBD2, the table's D call, lacks a check against the DNA. Inclusive of both ends, the CDR3 amounts to 14 amino acids. Germline lookup yields CDR1 LNHDA and CDR2 SQIVND (reference sequence). The CDR3 spells CASSGEGAGDTQYL.

In this sample, this clonotype turned up many times. V gene TRBV6-5 combines with J gene TRBJ1-1; no clear D. The CDR3 is 14 residues long. The V gene lost 0 bases and the J gene lost 3 bases, with 8 bases spanning the gap. CDR1 MNHEY and CDR2 SVGAGI come from the germline V gene. The DNA of the CDR3 is TGTGCCAGCAGTTACTCAGTGGAGGACACTGAAGCTTTCTTT. It yields the protein CASSYSVEDTEAFF.

The rearrangement uses TRBV7-8 and TRBJ2-3; D tentatively reads TRBD1 or TRBD2 (5 bases each). The V end was cut by 5 bases, the J end by 0 bases, with 15 bases between. The CDR3 contains 16 residues. CDR1 and CDR2 (germline): SGHVS, FQNEAQ. The CDR3 protein is CASSTRGPSSTDTQYF. CDR3 bases: TGTGCCAGCAGCACCCGGGGCCCTTCTAGCACAGATACGCAGTATTTT. The full variable domain, completed using reference TRBV7-8 and TRBJ2-3, is GAGVSQSPRYKVAKRGQDVALRCDPISGHVSLFWYQQALGQGPEFLTYFQNEAQLDKSGLPSDRFFAERPEGSVSTLKIQRTQQEDSAVYLCASSTRGPSSTDTQYFGPGTRLTVL.

This clonotype was observed at least ten times. The chain uses TRBV27 and TRBJ2-7; 7 bases map to TRBD2. Germline CDR1 is MNHEY and CDR2 is SMNVEV (reference sequence). The ends lost 8 bases at V and 5 bases at J; junction bases unmatched: 15. This CDR3 comprises 15 residues. The CDR3 DNA reads as TGTGCCAGCCAGGCGACGGAGGGAGGGGTCCACGAGCAGTACTTC. Protein sequence: CASQATEGGVHEQYF.

This clonotype has ten or more counts. The J gene is TRBJ2-3, the V gene TRBV10-2; the D is unclear. V lost 6 bases to trimming and J lost 6 bases, with 7 bases between them. Germline lookup yields CDR1 WSHSY and CDR2 SAAADI. The CDR3 runs 11 residues. The CDR3 region has the DNA TGCGCCAGCAGACTCGGGGATACGCAGTATTTT. This translates into CASRLGDTQYF.

The chain is built from TRBV4-2 and TRBJ2-1, with 10 nucleotides matching TRBD2. The germline V gene has CDR1 LGHNA and CDR2 YNFKEQ. The CDR3 has 17 residues. With 0 bases clipped from V and 8 bases from J, the junction kept 10 bases outside the gene matches. The CDR3 here is CASSQDALAGVRDEQFF. CDR3 DNA: TGTGCCAGCAGCCAAGATGCGCTAGCGGGAGTGAGGGATGAGCAGTTCTTC.

In this sample, this clonotype turned up many times. The chain carries TRBV12-3 or TRBV12-4 and TRBJ1-2, with 7 bases lining up with TRBD1. This CDR3 has 13 residues. V gave up 2 bases and J gave up 7 bases; unmatched junction bases: 4. The CDR3 DNA is TGTGCCAGCAGTTTACGACAGGGCCTTGGCTACACCTTC. This encodes CASSLRQGLGYTF.

This clonotype was counted ten times or more. V and J are TRBV10-3 and TRBJ1-4; D is possibly TRBD1 (5 bases). This CDR3 comprises 13 residues. CDR1 and CDR2 from the germline V gene are ENHRY and SYGVKD. The germline V and J ends were trimmed by 5 bases and 6 bases, with 10 bases remaining between them. The CDR3 loop is CAISRGLDEKLFF. CDR3 sequence (DNA): TGTGCCATCAGTAGGGGATTGGATGAAAAACTGTTTTTT.

This clonotype was counted many times. The rearrangement joins TRBV18 to TRBJ1-1; possibly TRBD1 for D (5 bases). This CDR3 contains 13 residues. CDR1 KGHSH and CDR2 LQKENI come from the germline V gene. V was cut by 2 bases and J by 6 bases, with 10 bases left in between. The CDR3 loop is CASSPGASAEAFF. CDR3 in DNA: TGTGCCAGCTCACCAGGGGCTTCGGCTGAAGCTTTCTTT.

Ten or more counts support this clonotype. This chain links TRBV20-1 with TRBJ2-2, with TRBD2 matching over 11 bases. Germline V gene sequence: CDR1 DFQATT, CDR2 SNEGSKA (reference sequence). V lost 3 bases, J lost 4 bases, and 7 bases stayed unmatched. CDR3 length equals 16 residues. DNA of the CDR3: TGCAGTGCTAGGGATAGCGGGAGGGGATTCACCGGGGAGCTGTTTTTT. Encoded protein: CSARDSGRGFTGELFF.